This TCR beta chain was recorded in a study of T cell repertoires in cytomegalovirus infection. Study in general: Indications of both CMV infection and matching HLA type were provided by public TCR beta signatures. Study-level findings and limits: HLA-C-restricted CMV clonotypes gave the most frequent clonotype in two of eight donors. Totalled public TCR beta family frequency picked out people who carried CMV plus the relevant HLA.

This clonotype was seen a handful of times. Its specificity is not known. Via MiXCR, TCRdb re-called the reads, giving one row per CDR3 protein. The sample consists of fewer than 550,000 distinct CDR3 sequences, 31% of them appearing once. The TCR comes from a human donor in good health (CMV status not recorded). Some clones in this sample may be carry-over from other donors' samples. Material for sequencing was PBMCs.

The CDR3 protein is CASSLAGQGGSEQYF. The DNA for the CDR3 is TGTGCCAGCAGCTTAGCCGGTCAAGGGGGAAGCGAGCAGTACTTC. V is TRBV7-6 and J is TRBJ2-7, with D possibly matching TRBD1 (6 bases). Germline CDR1 reads SGHVS; CDR2 reads FNYEAQ. V was shortened by 0 bases and J by 6 bases, with 15 bases between the two germline ends. This CDR3 is 15 amino acids long.